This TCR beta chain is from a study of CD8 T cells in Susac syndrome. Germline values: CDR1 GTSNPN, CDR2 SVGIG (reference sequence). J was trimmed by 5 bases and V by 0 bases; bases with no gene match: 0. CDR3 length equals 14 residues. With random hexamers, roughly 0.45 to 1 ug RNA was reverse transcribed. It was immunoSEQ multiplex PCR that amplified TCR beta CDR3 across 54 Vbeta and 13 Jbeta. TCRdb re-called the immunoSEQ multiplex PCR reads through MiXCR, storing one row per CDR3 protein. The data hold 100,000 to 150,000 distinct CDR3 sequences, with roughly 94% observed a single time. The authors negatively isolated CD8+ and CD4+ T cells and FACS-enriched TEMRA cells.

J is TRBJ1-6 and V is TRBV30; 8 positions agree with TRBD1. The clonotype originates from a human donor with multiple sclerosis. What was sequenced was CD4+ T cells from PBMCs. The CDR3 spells CAWSVTGDNSPLHF. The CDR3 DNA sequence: TGTGCCTGGAGTGTGACAGGGGATAATTCACCCCTCCACTTT.